These 5 T cell receptor beta chains were all obtained from the same sample, sequenced in a study of CD8 T cells in ankylosing spondylitis (dated by TCRdb to about 2017). The library was made by 5' RACE. TCRdb names Illumina HiSeq 2500 as the instrument used. TCRdb reran the public reads through fastp at Q25 and MiXCR, keeping productive beta chains. When rows share a CDR3 protein, they turn into one entry using the most common DNA and genes. The sample contains nearly 250,000 distinct CDR3 sequences, under 35% of them found a single time. The ten top clones hold around 4% of the sample. Material for sequencing was blood, either unsorted or a sorted T cell fraction (not recorded which). Receptors were obtained from a male donor with ankylosing spondylitis or in good health (not recorded which).

The chain joins TRBV24-1 to TRBJ2-5; a weak D match, TRBD2 (6 bases). The CDR3 extends over 14 amino acids. Germline CDR1 reads KGHDR; CDR2 reads SFDVKD. V lost 1 base, J lost 2 bases, and 7 bases lay in between. CDR3 DNA sequence: TGTGCCACCAGTGATTTCGGGGGTCAAGAGACCCAGTACTTC. Its protein product is CATSDFGGQETQYF.

This clonotype was picked up a small number of times. The genes are TRBV4-2 and TRBJ1-5; D remains unclear. V was clipped by 1 base and J by 0 bases, with 13 bases between them. The CDR3 contains 17 residues. Germline V gives CDR1 LGHNA, CDR2 YNFKEQ. CDR3: CASSQVLGSDSNQPQHF. Here the CDR3 DNA reads TGTGCCAGCAGCCAAGTTCTGGGGAGCGATAGCAATCAGCCCCAGCATTTT.

There are a few counts of this clonotype. The chain links TRBV7-9 to TRBJ1-1; D possibly corresponds to TRBD1 (5 bases). The germline gives CDR1 SEHNR, CDR2 FQNEAQ (reference sequence). CDR3 length: 13 residues. The CDR3 sequence is CATVRDSYTEAFF. The CDR3 coding sequence is TGTGCGACGGTAAGGGACTCCTACACTGAAGCTTTCTTT.

A few counts support this clonotype. The V gene is TRBV12-3 or TRBV12-4, the J gene TRBJ1-1; D is possibly TRBD1 (6 bases). V lost 6 bases and J lost 1, with 12 bases in between. The CDR3 runs to 14 residues. CDR3: CASRISRGNTEAFF. The CDR3 coding sequence is TGTGCCAGCAGAATCTCCAGGGGGAACACTGAAGCTTTCTTT.

This chain uses TRBV12-3 or TRBV12-4 with TRBJ2-3; D not certain. V gave up 7 bases and J gave up 4 bases, with 12 bases separating them. This CDR3 is built from 13 residues. The CDR3 coding sequence is TGTGCCAGCAAGACGGACGTACCAGATACGCAGTATTTT. This sequence encodes CASKTDVPDTQYF.